Sequencing of this T cell receptor (beta chain) was carried out in a study of T-cell memory formation after mild COVID-19. Looking at the study overall: TCR clusters were largely donor specific.

TCRdb ran MiXCR on the 5' RACE reads and lists one entry per CDR3 protein. The data show 450,000 to 650,000 distinct CDR3 sequences, 20% to 25% seen once. Germline V gives CDR1 ENHRY, CDR2 SYGVKD. The CDR3 runs 14 residues. The V and J ends lost 8 bases and 6 bases respectively, with 16 bases between them. The rearrangement links TRBV10-3 to TRBJ2-2; the D gene is possibly TRBD1 (6 bases). The clonotype originates from an adult woman who had mild COVID-19 (a few samples of this study predate the infection). Cell type and time point are not known. Sequencing was done on a sample of PBMCs or a T cell subset sorted from them (not recorded which). CDR3 loop: CAIQGQGKAGELFF. The CDR3 bases are TGTGCCATCCAGGGCCAGGGGAAGGCCGGGGAGCTGTTTTTT.